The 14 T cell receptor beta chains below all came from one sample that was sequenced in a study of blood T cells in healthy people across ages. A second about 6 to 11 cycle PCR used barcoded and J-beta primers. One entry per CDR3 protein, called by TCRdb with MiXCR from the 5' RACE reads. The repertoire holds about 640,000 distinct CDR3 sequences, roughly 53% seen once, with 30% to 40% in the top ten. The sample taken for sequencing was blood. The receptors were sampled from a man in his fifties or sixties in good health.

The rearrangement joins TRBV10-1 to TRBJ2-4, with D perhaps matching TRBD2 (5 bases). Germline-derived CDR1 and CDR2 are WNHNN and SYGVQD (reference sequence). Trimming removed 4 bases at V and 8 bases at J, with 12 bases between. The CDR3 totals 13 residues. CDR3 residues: CASSGPDGDIQYF. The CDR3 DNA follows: TGCGCCAGCAGTGGGCCGGACGGGGACATTCAGTACTTC.

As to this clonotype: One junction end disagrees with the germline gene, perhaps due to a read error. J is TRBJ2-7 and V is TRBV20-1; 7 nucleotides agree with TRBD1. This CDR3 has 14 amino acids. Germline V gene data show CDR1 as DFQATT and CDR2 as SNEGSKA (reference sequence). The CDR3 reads CSAGDAGGSYEQYF. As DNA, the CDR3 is TGCAGTGCTGGAGACGCAGGGGGCTCCTACGAGCAGTACTTC.

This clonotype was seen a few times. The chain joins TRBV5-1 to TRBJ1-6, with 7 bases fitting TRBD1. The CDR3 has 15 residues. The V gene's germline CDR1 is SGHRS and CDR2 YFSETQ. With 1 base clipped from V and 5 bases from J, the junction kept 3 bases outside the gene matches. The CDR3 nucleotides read TGCGCCAGCAGCTTGAGGACAGGAGATAATTCACCCCTCCACTTT. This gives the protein CASSLRTGDNSPLHF.

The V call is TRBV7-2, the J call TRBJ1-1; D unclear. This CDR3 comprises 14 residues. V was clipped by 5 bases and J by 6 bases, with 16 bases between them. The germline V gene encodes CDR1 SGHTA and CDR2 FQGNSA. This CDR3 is CASSPRFDGSEAFF. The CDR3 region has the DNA TGTGCCAGCAGCCCCCGATTTGACGGGTCTGAAGCTTTCTTT. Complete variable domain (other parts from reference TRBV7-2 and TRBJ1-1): GAGVSQSPSNKVTEKGKDVELRCDPISGHTALYWYRQSLGQGLEFLIYFQGNSAPDKSGLPSDRFSAERTGGSVSTLTIQRTQQEDSAVYLCASSPRFDGSEAFFGQGTRLTVV.

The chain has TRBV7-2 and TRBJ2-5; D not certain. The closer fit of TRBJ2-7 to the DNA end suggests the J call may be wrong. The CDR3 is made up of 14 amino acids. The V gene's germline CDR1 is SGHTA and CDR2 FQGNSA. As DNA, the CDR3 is TGTGCCAGCAGCTTACGCAGGCCCATGAACGAGCAGTACTTC. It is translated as CASSLRRPMNEQYF.

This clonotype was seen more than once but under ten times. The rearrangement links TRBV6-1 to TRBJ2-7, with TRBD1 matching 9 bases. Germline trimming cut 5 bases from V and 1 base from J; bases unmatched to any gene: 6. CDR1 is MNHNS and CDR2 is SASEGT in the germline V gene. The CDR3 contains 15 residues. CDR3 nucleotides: TGTGCCAGCAGTCCCCGGGACAGGGTATCCTACGAGCAGTACTTC. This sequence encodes CASSPRDRVSYEQYF.

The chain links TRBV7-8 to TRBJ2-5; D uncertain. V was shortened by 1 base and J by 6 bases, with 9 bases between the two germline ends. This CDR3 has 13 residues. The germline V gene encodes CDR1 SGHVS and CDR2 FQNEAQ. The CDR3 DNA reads TGTGCCAGCAGCTTAGTCGGCCCCCAGACCCAGTACTTC. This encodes CASSLVGPQTQYF.

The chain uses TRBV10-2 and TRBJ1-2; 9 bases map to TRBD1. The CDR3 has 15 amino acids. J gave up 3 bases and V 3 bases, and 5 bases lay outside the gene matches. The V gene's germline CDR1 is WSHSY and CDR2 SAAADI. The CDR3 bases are TGCGCCAGCAGTGACGGCAGGACAGGGGACTATGGCTACACCTTC. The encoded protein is CASSDGRTGDYGYTF.

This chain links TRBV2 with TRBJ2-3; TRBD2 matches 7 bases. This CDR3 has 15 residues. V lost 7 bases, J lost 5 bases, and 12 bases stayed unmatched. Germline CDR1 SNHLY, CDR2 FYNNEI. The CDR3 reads CASTRKGGFQDTQYF. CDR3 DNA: TGTGCCAGCACCCGTAAGGGAGGGTTTCAAGATACGCAGTATTTT.

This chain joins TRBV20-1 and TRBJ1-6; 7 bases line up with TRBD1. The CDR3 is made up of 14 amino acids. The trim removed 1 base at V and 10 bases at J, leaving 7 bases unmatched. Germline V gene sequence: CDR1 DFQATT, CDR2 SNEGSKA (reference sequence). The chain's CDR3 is CSARVQGVDSPLHF. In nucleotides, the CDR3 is TGCAGTGCTAGAGTTCAGGGGGTGGACTCACCCCTCCACTTT.

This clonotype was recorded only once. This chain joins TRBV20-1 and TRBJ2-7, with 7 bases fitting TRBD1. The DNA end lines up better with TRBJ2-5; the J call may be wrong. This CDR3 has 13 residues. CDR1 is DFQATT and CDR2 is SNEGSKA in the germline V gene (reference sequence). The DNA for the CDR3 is TGCAGTGCTAGGACAGGGTTTATGGAGACCCAGTACTTC. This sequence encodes CSARTGFMETQYF.

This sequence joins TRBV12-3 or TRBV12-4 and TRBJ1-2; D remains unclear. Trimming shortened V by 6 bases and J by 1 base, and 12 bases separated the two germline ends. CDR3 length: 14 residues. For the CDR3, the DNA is TGTGCCAGCAGCCCATTACGGGGTAACTATGGCTACACCTTC. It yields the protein CASSPLRGNYGYTF.

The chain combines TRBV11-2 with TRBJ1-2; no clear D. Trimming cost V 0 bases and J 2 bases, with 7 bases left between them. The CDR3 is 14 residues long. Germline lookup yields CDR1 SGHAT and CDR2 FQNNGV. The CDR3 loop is CASSLDAANYGYTF. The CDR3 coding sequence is TGTGCCAGCAGCTTAGATGCCGCCAACTATGGCTACACCTTC.

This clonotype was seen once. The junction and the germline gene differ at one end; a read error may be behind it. The CDR3 reads CSARDRGGNTIYF. In DNA form, the CDR3 reads TGCAGTGCGAGAGACAGGGGAGGAAACACCATATATTTT. The rearrangement links TRBV20-1 to TRBJ1-3; 8 nucleotides agree with TRBD1. CDR3 size: 13 residues. Germline CDR1 is DFQATT and CDR2 is SNEGSKA (reference sequence).